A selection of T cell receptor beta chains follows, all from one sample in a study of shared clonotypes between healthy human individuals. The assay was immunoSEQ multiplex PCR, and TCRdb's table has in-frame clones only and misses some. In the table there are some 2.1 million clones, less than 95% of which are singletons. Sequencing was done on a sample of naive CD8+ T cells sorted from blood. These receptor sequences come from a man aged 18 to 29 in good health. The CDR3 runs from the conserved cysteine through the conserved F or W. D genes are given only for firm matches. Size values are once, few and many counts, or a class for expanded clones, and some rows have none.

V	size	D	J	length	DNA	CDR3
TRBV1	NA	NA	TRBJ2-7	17	TGCACCAGCAGCCACCCCACGGGGTGTGAGCGAGAGTACGAGCAGTACTTC	CTSSHPTGCEREYEQYF
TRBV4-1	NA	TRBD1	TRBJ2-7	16	TGCGCCAGCAGCCAAGATTGGGACAGAAGCTCCTACGAGCAGTACTTC	CASSQDWDRSSYEQYF
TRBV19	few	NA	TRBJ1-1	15	TGTGCCAGTAGGAGATTAGGGGAGTTGAACACTGAAGCTTTCTTT	CASRRLGELNTEAFF
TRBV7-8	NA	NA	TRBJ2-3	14	TGTGCCAGCAGCCCCCCCTGGGACACAGATACGCAGTATTTT	CASSPPWDTDTQYF
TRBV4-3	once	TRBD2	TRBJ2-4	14	TGCGCCAGCAGCCAAGATAGACTAGCGGGATTACCGTACTTC	CASSQDRLAGLPYF
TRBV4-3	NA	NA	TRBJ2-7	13	TGCGCCAGCAGCCAAGATCGCGGTTACGAGCAGTACTTC	CASSQDRGYEQYF
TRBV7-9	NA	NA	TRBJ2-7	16	TGTGCCAGCAGCTTAGCGGACCCTAGCCTTACCTACGAGCAGTACTTC	CASSLADPSLTYEQYF
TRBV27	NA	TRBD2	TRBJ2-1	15	TGTGCCAGTAGATATGGGCTAGCGGATTACAATGAGCAGTTCTTC	CASRYGLADYNEQFF
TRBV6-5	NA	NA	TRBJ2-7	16	TGTGCCAGCAGTTACTCGACTGGAATTCAGACCTACGAGCAGTACTTC	CASSYSTGIQTYEQYF
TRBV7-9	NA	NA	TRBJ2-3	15	TGTGCCAGCAGCTTAGTAGGACAAGGCACAGATACGCAGTATTTT	CASSLVGQGTDTQYF
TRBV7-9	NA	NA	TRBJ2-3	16	TGTGCCAGCAGCTCTCCCTTGGGGGAATCCACAGATACGCAGTATTTT	CASSSPLGESTDTQYF
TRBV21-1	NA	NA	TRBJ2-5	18	TGTGCCAGCAGCAAAGTCCTAGACAGGGAAGGGCCCCAAGAGACCCAGTACTTC	CASSKVLDREGPQETQYF
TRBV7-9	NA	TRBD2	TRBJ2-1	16	TGTGCCAGTCGAGGAGCGGGAGTAGTCGTATACAATGAGCAGTTCTTC	CASRGAGVVVYNEQFF
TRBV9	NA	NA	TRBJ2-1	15	TGTGCCAGCAGTGGTAATTGGACTCTCGACAATGAGCAGTTCTTC	CASSGNWTLDNEQFF
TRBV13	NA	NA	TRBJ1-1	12	TGTGCCAGCAGCTTCTCGGGGAATGAAGCTTTCTTT	CASSFSGNEAFF
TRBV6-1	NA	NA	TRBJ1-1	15	TGTGCCAGCAGTGATGGGTACAGGGAGAACACTGAAGCTTTCTTT	CASSDGYRENTEAFF
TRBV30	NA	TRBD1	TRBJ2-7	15	TGTGCCTGGAGTAGAACCGACAGGGATGGCAACGAGCAGTACTTC	CAWSRTDRDGNEQYF
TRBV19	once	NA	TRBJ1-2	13	TGTGCCAGTAGTTTTACAGGCTTTTATGGCTACACCTTC	CASSFTGFYGYTF
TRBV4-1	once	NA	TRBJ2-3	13	TGCGCCAGCAGCTTGGCGGGCACAGATACGCAGTATTTT	CASSLAGTDTQYF
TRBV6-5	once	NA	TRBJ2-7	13	TGTGCCAGCAGTTTCCCCGTAGGGGTCGAGCAGTACTTC	CASSFPVGVEQYF
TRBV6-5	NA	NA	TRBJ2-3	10	TGTGCCAGCACAGGGGAGACGCAGTATTTT	CASTGETQYF
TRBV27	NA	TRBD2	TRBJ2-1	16	TGTGCCAGCAGCCATTCCAGCGGGGAGACTAACAATGAGCAGTTCTTC	CASSHSSGETNNEQFF
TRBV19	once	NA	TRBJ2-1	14	TGTGCCAGTAGTATACCAGGGACCCTCAATGAGCAGTTCTTC	CASSIPGTLNEQFF
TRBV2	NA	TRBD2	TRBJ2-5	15	TGTGCCAGCAGTGAAGGTCTAGCGGGTCAAGAGACCCAGTACTTC	CASSEGLAGQETQYF
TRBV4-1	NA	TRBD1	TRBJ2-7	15	TGCGCCAGCAGCCAAGTCTCGCAGGGGGCCTACGAGCAGTACTTC	CASSQVSQGAYEQYF
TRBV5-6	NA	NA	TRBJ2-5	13	TGTGCCAGCAGCTTCGAGGACCAAGAGACCCAGTACTTC	CASSFEDQETQYF
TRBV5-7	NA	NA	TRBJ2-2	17	TGTGCCAGCAGCTTGGTCACAAGGCAGAGGCACACCGGGGAGCTGTTTTTT	CASSLVTRQRHTGELFF
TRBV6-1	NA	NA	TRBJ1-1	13	TGTGCCAGCAGACGGGGAGAGAACACTGAAGCTTTCTTT	CASRRGENTEAFF
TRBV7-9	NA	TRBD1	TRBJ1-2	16	TGTGCCAGCAGCTTAGCGCGACAGGGGGGAAACTATGGCTACACCTTC	CASSLARQGGNYGYTF
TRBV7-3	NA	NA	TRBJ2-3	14	TGTGCCAGCAGCTTCAGCCGGAGCACAGATACGCAGTATTTT	CASSFSRSTDTQYF
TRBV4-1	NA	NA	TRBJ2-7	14	TGCGCCAGCAGCCTCCACGCACCCTCCTACGAGCAGTACTTC	CASSLHAPSYEQYF
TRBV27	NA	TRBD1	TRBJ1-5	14	TGTGCCAGCAGTTACCGACAGGGAAATCAGCCCCAGCATTTT	CASSYRQGNQPQHF
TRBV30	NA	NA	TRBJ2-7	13	TGTGCCTGGAGTGTAGGAGGGTTCGACGAGCAGTACTTC	CAWSVGGFDEQYF
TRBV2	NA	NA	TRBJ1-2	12	TGTGCCAGCATCCGGGCCAACTATGGCTACACCTTC	CASIRANYGYTF
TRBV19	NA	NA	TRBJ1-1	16	TGTGCCAGTAGTATCTGGGGAAACAGCACTAACACTGAAGCTTTCTTT	CASSIWGNSTNTEAFF
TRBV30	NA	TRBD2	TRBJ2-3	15	TGTGCCTGGAGTGTCCCAGCGGGACCCACAGATACGCAGTATTTT	CAWSVPAGPTDTQYF
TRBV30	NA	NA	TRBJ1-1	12	TGTGCCTGGAGTTCTACTAACACTGAAGCTTTCTTT	CAWSSTNTEAFF
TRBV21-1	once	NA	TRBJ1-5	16	TGTGCCAGCAGCGACCTCCCGCCAAAAACCAATCAGCCCCAGCATTTT	CASSDLPPKTNQPQHF
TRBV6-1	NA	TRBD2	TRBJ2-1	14	TGTGCCAGCAGAACTAGCGGGGCTTACAATGAGCAGTTCTTC	CASRTSGAYNEQFF
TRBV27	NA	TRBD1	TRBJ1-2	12	TGTGCCAGCCGACAGGGGAACTATGGCTACACCTTC	CASRQGNYGYTF
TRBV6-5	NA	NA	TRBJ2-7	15	TGTGCCAGCAGTTACGATAGTAGTGGGTCCTACGAGCAGTACTTC	CASSYDSSGSYEQYF
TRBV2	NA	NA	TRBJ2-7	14	TGTGCCAGCAGTGAATACGGGGGCTCCTACGAGCAGTACTTC	CASSEYGGSYEQYF
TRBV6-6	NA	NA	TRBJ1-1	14	TGTGCCAGCTTTATCTGGAGCAGGCACACTGAAGCTTTCTTT	CASFIWSRHTEAFF
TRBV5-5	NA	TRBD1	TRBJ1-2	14	TGTGCCAGCAGCTCCCCCCAGGGGGATTATGGCTACACCTTC	CASSSPQGDYGYTF
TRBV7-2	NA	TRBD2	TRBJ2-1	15	TGTGCCAGCAGCGGTAGACTAGCGGGAATCGATGAGCAGTTCTTC	CASSGRLAGIDEQFF
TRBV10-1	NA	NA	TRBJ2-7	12	TGCGCCAGCAGTGAGTCCTCCTACGAGCAGTACTTC	CASSESSYEQYF
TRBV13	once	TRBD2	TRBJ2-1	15	TGTGCCAGCAGCTCGACTAGCGGGGCTTACAATGAGCAGTTCTTC	CASSSTSGAYNEQFF
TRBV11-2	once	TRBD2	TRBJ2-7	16	TGTGCCAGCAGCTTAGTGTTGGGGGAGGGCCGGTACGAGCAGTACTTC	CASSLVLGEGRYEQYF
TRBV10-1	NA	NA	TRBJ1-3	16	TGCGCCAGCAGTGATGAGCGGGAAGCCTCTGGAAACACCATATATTTT	CASSDEREASGNTIYF
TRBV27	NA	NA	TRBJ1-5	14	TGTGCCAGCAGTTTACGAGACAGCAATCAGCCCCAGCATTTT	CASSLRDSNQPQHF
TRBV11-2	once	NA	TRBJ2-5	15	TGTGCCAGCAGCTTAGTTCGGTCATCCTTAGAGACCCAGTACTTC	CASSLVRSSLETQYF
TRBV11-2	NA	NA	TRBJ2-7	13	TGTGCCAGCAGCTTAGGGGGGGACTACGAGCAGTACTTC	CASSLGGDYEQYF
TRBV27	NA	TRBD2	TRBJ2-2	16	TGTGCCAGCAGTGTGGGGTTGGCGGGAGGGCCCGGGGAGCTGTTTTTT	CASSVGLAGGPGELFF
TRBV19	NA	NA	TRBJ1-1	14	TGTGCCAGTTCCCCCCTATATGGCGGCACTGAAGCTTTCTTT	CASSPLYGGTEAFF
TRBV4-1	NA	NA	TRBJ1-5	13	TGCGCCAGCAGCCAAGATTCCGACCAGCCCCAGCATTTT	CASSQDSDQPQHF
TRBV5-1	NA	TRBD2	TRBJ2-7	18	TGCGCCAGCAGCTTGGTTTGGCGGGAGGGCCATAAAGGTCGCGAGCAGTACTTC	CASSLVWREGHKGREQYF
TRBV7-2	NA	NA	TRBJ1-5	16	TGTGCCAGCAGCCTAGGCTCCGGGGGTTGGAATCAGCCCCAGCATTTT	CASSLGSGGWNQPQHF
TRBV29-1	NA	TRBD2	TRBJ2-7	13	TGCAGCGCTGGGGGGGAACGAGTGTACGAGCAGTACTTC	CSAGGERVYEQYF
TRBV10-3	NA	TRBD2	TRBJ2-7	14	TGTGCCATCAGCCTCGGGGGTAGCGGGGGGGACCAGTACTTC	CAISLGGSGGDQYF
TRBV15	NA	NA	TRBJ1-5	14	TGTGCCACCAGCAGAACGGATAGCAATCAGCCCCAGCATTTT	CATSRTDSNQPQHF